The 20 T cell receptor beta chains reported below all come from one sample, sequenced in a study of cytomegalovirus exposure and HLA in healthy donors. 13 Jbeta primers and 60 Vbeta primers were used for the PCR. Clones were sequenced by immunoSEQ multiplex PCR, and TCRdb holds only the in-frame ones, with some missing. The profile shows 55,000 to 70,000 clones, about 80% of them singletons. The specimen sequenced was PBMCs. These receptors were taken from a human donor in good health.

The chain uses TRBV20-1 and TRBJ2-7, with TRBD1 matching over 8 bases. CDR3 length: 11 amino acids. The germline gives CDR1 DFQATT, CDR2 SNEGSKA (reference sequence). After removal of 6 bases from V and 8 bases from J, the junction contained 6 bases not matched to a gene. The CDR3 coding sequence is TGCAGTGCAACCGACAGGGGACAGCAGTACTTC. It specifies CSATDRGQQYF.

This rearrangement joins TRBV13 to TRBJ1-2; weak D call: TRBD1 (5 bases). V was pared by 4 bases and J by 4 bases, with 13 bases between. The germline gives CDR1 PRHDT, CDR2 FYEKMQ (reference sequence). The CDR3 is 14 amino acids. The CDR3 region is CASSSYDSLYGYTF. DNA for the CDR3: TGTGCCAGCAGCTCCTATGACAGTCTCTATGGCTACACCTTC.

The rearrangement links TRBV20-1 to TRBJ1-2, with 8 bases aligning to TRBD1. The junction had 2 bases not matched to a gene; V was cut back by 6 bases and J by 8 bases. The V gene's germline CDR1 is DFQATT and CDR2 SNEGSKA (reference sequence). This CDR3 contains 10 residues. For the CDR3, the DNA is TGCAGTGCGGACAGGGCAGGCTACACCTTC. Amino acid sequence: CSADRAGYTF.

This chain links TRBV2 with TRBJ2-6, with D possibly being TRBD1 (5 bases). The CDR3 covers 13 residues. V was shortened by 7 bases and J by 3 bases, with 7 bases between the two germline ends. CDR1 is SNHLY and CDR2 is FYNNEI in the germline V gene. Here the CDR3 reads CASKQDGANVLTF. For the CDR3, the DNA is TGTGCCAGCAAACAGGATGGGGCCAACGTCCTGACTTTC.

The chain employs TRBV21-1 and TRBJ1-2; TRBD1, as called in the table, went unchecked against the DNA. TRBV21-1 is classified as a pseudogene. The CDR3 spans 16 residues. CDR3 sequence (DNA): TGTGCCAGCAGCGAACCTGATACAGGGGGCAACTATGGCTACACCTTC. This encodes CASSEPDTGGNYGYTF.

V and J are TRBV29-1 and TRBJ2-4; D unresolved. Per the germline V gene, CDR1 is SQVTM and CDR2 is ANQGSEA. This CDR3 is 11 amino acids long. Deletions cut 4 bases from V and 6 bases from J, with 7 bases between. In nucleotides, the CDR3 is TGCAGCGTTGGGCGGCGAAACATTCAGTACTTC. It yields the protein CSVGRRNIQYF.

This clone was observed a single time. The chain couples TRBV10-3 to TRBJ2-3; TRBD1 matches at 10 bases. The germline gives CDR1 ENHRY, CDR2 SYGVKD. V trimming: 4 bases; J trimming: 3 bases; junction bases outside the gene matches: 1. The CDR3 has 14 residues. CDR3 sequence (DNA): TGTGCCATCAGTGGGGACAGGGGAACAGATACGCAGTATTTT. This sequence encodes CAISGDRGTDTQYF.

This chain links TRBV5-4 with TRBJ2-7; tentative D call: TRBD1 (5 bases). The V end was cut by 1 base, the J end by 4 bases, with 12 bases between. The germline CDR1 and CDR2 sequences are SGHNT and YYREEE (reference sequence). The CDR3 extends over 14 amino acids. CDR3 region: CASSLRPREYEQYF. CDR3 bases: TGTGCCAGCAGCTTGCGACCCAGGGAATACGAGCAGTACTTC.

V usage is TRBV18 and J usage is TRBJ2-1; 9 bases map to TRBD2. This CDR3 is built from 16 residues. Looked up from germline, CDR1 is KGHSH and CDR2 is LQKENI. The ends lost 2 bases at V and 4 bases at J; junction bases unmatched: 6. This CDR3 is CASSPVRRGGYNEQFF. The CDR3 nucleotides are TGTGCCAGCTCACCAGTACGGCGGGGGGGGTACAATGAGCAGTTCTTC.

This CDR3 reads CASSQGTGENSPLHF. The CDR3 bases are TGCGCCAGCAGCCAAGGGACAGGCGAAAATTCACCCCTCCACTTT. The chain links TRBV5-1 to TRBJ1-6; 8 nucleotides align to TRBD1. Trimming took 4 bases from V and 7 from J; bases not matched to a gene: 7. The CDR3 is 15 amino acids. Germline V CDR1 and CDR2: SGHRS, YFSETQ.

The gene calls are TRBV7-2 and TRBJ1-2; 7 nucleotides line up with TRBD1. The germline V gene has CDR1 SGHTA and CDR2 FQGNSA. There are 13 residues in the CDR3. Trimming removed 5 bases from V and 8 bases from J; junction bases left unmatched: 8. For the CDR3, the DNA is TGTGCCAGCAGCACCCAGACAGGGTACGGCTACACCTTC. Translation: CASSTQTGYGYTF.

The V and J genes are TRBV19 and TRBJ1-4, with D perhaps TRBD1 (5 bases). CDR1 is LNHDA, CDR2 SQIVND, per germline (reference sequence). V was shortened by 6 bases and J by 4 bases, with 12 bases between the two germline ends. This CDR3 has 14 residues. CDR3 DNA: TGTGCCAGTAGCCCCCGCGGACATAATGAAAAACTGTTTTTT. It encodes CASSPRGHNEKLFF.

This sequence joins TRBV28 and TRBJ2-7, with TRBD2 matching over 13 bases. CDR3 length equals 14 residues. Germline lookup yields CDR1 MDHEN and CDR2 SYDVKM. The V segment lost 4 bases and the J segment 11 bases; nucleotides outside the gene matches: 8. This CDR3 reads CASSSPGLAGVKYF. In DNA form, the CDR3 reads TGTGCCAGCAGTTCCCCCGGACTAGCGGGAGTTAAGTACTTC.

This chain connects TRBV21-1 to TRBJ2-1; the table gives TRBD1 as D, unverified against the DNA. TRBV21-1 has pseudogene status. This CDR3 has 16 amino acids. The DNA of the CDR3 is TGTGCCAGCAGCAAAAAGGCCCGAGGACAGAACAATGAGCAGTTCTTC. This gives the protein CASSKKARGQNNEQFF.

The chain carries TRBV2 and TRBJ2-3, with 10 nucleotides matching TRBD1. This CDR3 contains 15 residues. CDR1 SNHLY and CDR2 FYNNEI come from the germline V gene. The V gene end was trimmed by 1 base and the J gene end by 4 bases; junction bases not matched to a gene: 2. The CDR3 sequence: CASSEEGQGSDTQYF. For the CDR3, the DNA is TGTGCCAGCAGTGAAGAGGGACAGGGGTCAGATACGCAGTATTTT.

The V and J genes are TRBV7-2 and TRBJ1-2, with a possible D match to TRBD1 (6 bases). From germline, CDR1 is SGHTA and CDR2 FQGNSA. The CDR3 extends over 13 amino acids. V was shortened by 2 bases and J by 6 bases, with 10 bases between the two germline ends. CDR3: CASSLRDINGYTF. DNA of the CDR3: TGTGCCAGCAGCTTACGGGACATAAATGGCTACACCTTC. The full variable domain, rest sourced from reference TRBV7-2 and TRBJ1-2, is GAGVSQSPSNKVTEKGKDVELRCDPISGHTALYWYRQSLGQGLEFLIYFQGNSAPDKSGLPSDRFSAERTGGSVSTLTIQRTQQEDSAVYLCASSLRDINGYTFGSGTRLTVV.

CDR3 nucleotide sequence: TGCGCCAGCACATCCGGGACAGGGATCTACGAGCAGTACTTC. This encodes CASTSGTGIYEQYF. The J gene is TRBJ2-5, the V gene TRBV5-1, with 9 nucleotides matching TRBD1. The DNA end favors TRBJ2-7, so the J call may be wrong. The germline V gene encodes CDR1 SGHRS and CDR2 YFSETQ. This CDR3 region has 14 residues.

The chain joins TRBV9 to TRBJ1-5, with TRBD1 matching 9 bases. The CDR3 has 15 amino acids. V was clipped by 3 bases and J by 4 bases; unmatched bases: 5. Germline CDR1 and CDR2: SGDLS and YYNGEE. CDR3 nucleotides: TGTGCCAGCAGCGGGGGACAGGGTTGGAATCAGCCCCAGCATTTT. Protein sequence: CASSGGQGWNQPQHF.

This chain joins TRBV4-3 and TRBJ2-1, with D tentatively TRBD2 (6 bases). From germline, CDR1 is LGHNA and CDR2 YSLEER. The V and J ends lost 4 bases and 7 bases respectively, with 11 bases between them. This CDR3 region has 13 residues. The CDR3 loop is CASSLGLVNEQFF. The CDR3, as DNA: TGCGCCAGCAGCCTGGGACTTGTTAATGAGCAGTTCTTC.

The V gene is TRBV13, the J gene TRBJ2-3; tentative D call: TRBD2 (5 bases). Germline V gives CDR1 PRHDT, CDR2 FYEKMQ (reference sequence). The CDR3 has 17 residues. Trimming stripped 5 bases from V and 2 bases from J, with 20 bases between. CDR3 protein: CASSPRDSASFTDTQYF. DNA for the CDR3: TGTGCCAGCAGCCCCCGTGATAGCGCCTCCTTCACAGATACGCAGTATTTT.